This TCR beta chain came from a study of blood T cells in healthy people across ages. Whole-study results and caveats: Underestimates were what the diversity estimates from one million T cells were considered to be.

Each individual donor underwent a draw of ten milliliters of peripheral blood. It was with a sample-barcoded 5' primer and a J-beta primer mix that a second PCR of roughly 6 to 12 cycles was run. Every sample gave at least 3 million paired-end reads containing CDR3. TCRdb reanalysed the 5' RACE reads using MiXCR and keeps one entry per CDR3 protein. The data contain 1.5 million to 2 million distinct CDR3 sequences, approximately 39% of them seen just once; the ten biggest clones take up 23%. Unmatched junction bases numbered 15, after V lost 5 bases and J lost 0 bases. CDR1 is SGHVS and CDR2 is FQNEAQ in the germline V gene. This CDR3 is 19 amino acids long. With respect to this clonotype: The target antigen is unknown.

The clonotype was recovered from a human donor in good health. This chain connects TRBV7-8 to TRBJ2-3, with 9 bases aligning to TRBD2. The material sequenced was blood. CDR3 in DNA: TGTGCCAGCAGCCCCTTAGCGGGGGCCCTCTCTCCTAGCACAGATACGCAGTATTTT. Protein sequence: CASSPLAGALSPSTDTQYF.